Here is one TCR beta chain with its context. This sample was included in a study of beta chain features in type 1 diabetes. Germline CDR1 MDHEN, CDR2 SYDVKM. This CDR3 has 16 amino acids. Trimming took 1 base from V and 1 from J; bases not matched to a gene: 7. Expressed TCRB transcripts got sequenced, as all isolated RNA was reverse transcribed. The protocol was immunoSEQ multiplex PCR, while the TCRdb copy is restricted to in-frame clones and leaves out a portion. The data contain fewer than 900,000 clones, roughly 15% of them singletons. What was sequenced was naive CD4+ T cells from blood. The clonotype originates from a young woman in good health. The rearrangement joins TRBV28 to TRBJ2-7; 7 nucleotides line up with TRBD1. The CDR3 DNA reads TGTGCCAGCAGTTTATCCCCACCAGGGGGTTCCTACGAGCAGTACTTC. Amino acid sequence: CASSLSPPGGSYEQYF.